This TCR beta chain was identified in a study of shared T cell receptors in the human thymus (dated by TCRdb to about 2021). Study-wide context: The study examined how self-reactive, shared T-cell receptor alpha chains are generated in the human thymus.

In this sample, this clone turned up a few times. It has no known antigen specificity. Base quality data are lacking; no much larger clone is found one base away. From the germline V gene, CDR1 is MDHEN and CDR2 is SYDVKM. The CDR3 goes from the cysteine to the phenylalanine over 15 residues. Only the CDR3 region is kept as DNA, spanning 45 bases read in frame from base 1. Trimming leaves V shorter by 2 bases and J shorter by 5 bases, with the junction holding 0 bases beyond the gene matches. Library prep was done by the immunoSEQ multiplex PCR assay. TCRdb took this table from immuneACCESS and kept in-frame rearrangements with V and J called. Such tables lack part of the clones; where checked against another copy, unresolved V genes explain under half of the gap, and the rest is unexplained. This sample lists hundreds of thousands of clones; 78% were detected once. The ten largest clones represent about 0.012% of the sample.

In addition, the sample was reused for a study of human thymus T cells. The second source states: In Finland, the donors were immunologically healthy infants who were having open corrective cardiac surgery for congenital heart defects. The thymus tissue came from surgical resects taken out during corrective cardiac surgery. Biased V and J gene segment usage appeared to be present in both thymic and peripheral blood repertoires. Highly overlapping thymic TCR repertoires among unrelated individuals were reported in the related research. TCR alpha and beta repertoires from roughly eight infant thymus samples and a few related peripheral blood samples were characterized in the study. Donor ages ranged from 7 to 244 days, and the cohort comprised about six male and a couple of female infants. Thymocytes were freed from the tissue by mechanical means and kept at -70 degrees C as pellets of about 8.5-34 million cells. Genomic DNA was extracted from frozen cell pellets with a QIAsymphony instrument. Using the immunoSEQ multiplex PCR assay, the TCRB and TCRAD loci were amplified from a standardized quantity of quality-controlled genomic DNA. The amplicons covered the V(D)J region and were long enough to include the CDR3 and to identify the V and J genes. Amplicon sequencing was performed on an Illumina platform through the commercial immunoSEQ service. Primer bias and sequencing errors were corrected as previously described, and TCRAD and TCRB definitions were based on the IMGT database. Analysis of the repertoires was done with immunoSEQ Analyzer 3.0 and VDJTools and included basic statistics, V/J segment usage, diversity estimates, rarefaction and pairwise overlap. To estimate diversity, the Chao1, ChaoE, Efron-Thisted, Shannon and inverse Simpson indices were applied, and diversity was also estimated on datasets down-sampled to the smallest sample. For repertoire overlap, CDR3 nucleotide sequence, V gene and J gene had to match strictly, and clustering was done by Jaccard-based multidimensional scaling. On average, thymus samples gave 750,000 to 950,000 unique TCRB clonotypes, whereas blood samples gave approximately 84,000.

The sequenced material came from thymocytes. The receptor's source is a boy in the first two years of life with a congenital heart defect. Donor details come from another sample of the same person, matched by shared clones. The V gene is TRBV28 and the J gene is TRBJ2-2, and TRBD2 aligns with 12 junction nucleotides. The nucleotide sequence is TGTGCCAGCAGTTTAGGGACTAGCGGGACCGGGGAGCTGTTTTTT. Its protein reads: CASSLGTSGTGELFF. The entire variable domain, with the stretches around the CDR3 drawn from the reference TRBV28 and TRBJ2-2 proteins, is DVKVTQSSRYLVKRTGEKVFLECVQDMDHENMFWYRQDPGLGLRLIYFSYDVKMKEKGDIPEGYSVSREKKERFSLILESASTNQTSMYLCASSLGTSGTGELFFGEGSRLTVL.